This record covers a single TCR beta chain. CDR1 SGHTA and CDR2 FQGNSA come from the germline V gene. The J segment lost 1 base and the V segment lost 5 bases, leaving 13 bases of the junction unmatched. This CDR3 is built from 19 residues. The data originate from a study of blood T cell repertoires in COVID-19. Overall study context: T cells, B-cell-depleted T cells, or PBMCs supplied cDNA or gDNA.

In the original analysis: Using reference gene primer amplification, nucleated cell counts were estimated. The table came from immunoSEQ multiplex PCR; TCRdb's copy has only in-frame clones and leaves some out. Clone size and the V and J calls come from that table; the DNA yielded D and trimming. The data show some 170,000 clones, roughly 87% seen once. This chain joins TRBV7-2 and TRBJ2-4; TRBD1 agrees at 11 bases. The origin of this receptor is a woman between 65 and 79 years old with acute or convalescent COVID-19. Source material: peripheral blood. CDR3 in DNA: TGTGCCAGCAGCAGACGCGCCCGGGACAGGGGGAGCGCCAAAAACATTCAGTACTTC. It yields the protein CASSRRARDRGSAKNIQYF.